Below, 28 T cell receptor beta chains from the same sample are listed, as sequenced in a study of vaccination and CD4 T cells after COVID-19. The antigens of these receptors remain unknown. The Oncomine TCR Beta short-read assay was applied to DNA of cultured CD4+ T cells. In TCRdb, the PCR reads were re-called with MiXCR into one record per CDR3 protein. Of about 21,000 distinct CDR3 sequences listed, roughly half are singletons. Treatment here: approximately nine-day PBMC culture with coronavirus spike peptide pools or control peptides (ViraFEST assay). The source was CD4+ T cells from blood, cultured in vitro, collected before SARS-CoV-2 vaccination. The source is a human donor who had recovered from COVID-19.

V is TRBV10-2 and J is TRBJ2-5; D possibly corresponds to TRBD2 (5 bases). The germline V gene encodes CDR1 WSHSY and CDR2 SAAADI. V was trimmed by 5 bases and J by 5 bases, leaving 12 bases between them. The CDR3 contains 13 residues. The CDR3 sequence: CASSRGYLETQYF. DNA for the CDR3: TGCGCCAGCAGTCGAGGGTACCTGGAGACCCAGTACTTC.

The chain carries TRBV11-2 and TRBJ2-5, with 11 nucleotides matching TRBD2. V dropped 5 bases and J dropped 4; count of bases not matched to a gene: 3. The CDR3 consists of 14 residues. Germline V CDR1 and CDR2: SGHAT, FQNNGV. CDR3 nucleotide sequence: TGTGCCAGCAGCCGCGGACTAGCGGGAGAGACCCAGTACTTC. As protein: CASSRGLAGETQYF.

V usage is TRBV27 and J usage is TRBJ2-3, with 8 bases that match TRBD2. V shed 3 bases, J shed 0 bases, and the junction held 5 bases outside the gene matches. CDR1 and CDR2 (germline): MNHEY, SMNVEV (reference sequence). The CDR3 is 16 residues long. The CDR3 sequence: CASSLYSGRSTDTQYF. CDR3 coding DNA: TGTGCCAGCAGTTTGTACAGCGGGAGAAGCACAGATACGCAGTATTTT.

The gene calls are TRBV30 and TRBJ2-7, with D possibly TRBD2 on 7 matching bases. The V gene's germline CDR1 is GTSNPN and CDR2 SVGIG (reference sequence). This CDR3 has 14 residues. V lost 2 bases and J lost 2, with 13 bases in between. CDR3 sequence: CAWSSGGGPYEQYF. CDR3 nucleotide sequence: TGTGCCTGGAGTTCTGGCGGGGGCCCCTACGAGCAGTACTTC.

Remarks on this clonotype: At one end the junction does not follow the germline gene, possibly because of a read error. The chain's CDR3 is CASSLEPVLDSSF. Here the CDR3 DNA reads TGTGCCAGCAGCTTAGAACCGGTATTGGACAGCTCCTTC. The gene calls are TRBV11-2 and TRBJ1-2, with a tentative D call TRBD1 (6 bases). CDR3 length: 13 amino acids. The germline gives CDR1 SGHAT, CDR2 FQNNGV.

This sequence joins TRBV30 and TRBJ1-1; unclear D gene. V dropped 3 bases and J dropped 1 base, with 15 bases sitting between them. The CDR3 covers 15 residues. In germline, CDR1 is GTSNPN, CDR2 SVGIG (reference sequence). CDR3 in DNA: TGTGCCTGGAGCGGAATAACGGACCCGAACACTGAAGCTTTCTTT. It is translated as CAWSGITDPNTEAFF.

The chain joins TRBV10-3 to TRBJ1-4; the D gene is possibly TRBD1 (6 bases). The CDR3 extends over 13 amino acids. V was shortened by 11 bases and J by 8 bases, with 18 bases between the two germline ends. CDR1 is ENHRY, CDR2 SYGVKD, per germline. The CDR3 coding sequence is TGTGCCTCCAATCAGGGGTCTGGCGAAAAACTGTTTTTT. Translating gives CASNQGSGEKLFF.

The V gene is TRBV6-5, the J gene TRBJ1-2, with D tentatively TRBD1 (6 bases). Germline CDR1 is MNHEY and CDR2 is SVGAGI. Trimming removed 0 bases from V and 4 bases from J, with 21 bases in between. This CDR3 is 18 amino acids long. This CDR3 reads CASSYSKTTGNGAYGYTF. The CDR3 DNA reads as TGTGCCAGCAGTTACTCTAAAACCACAGGGAACGGTGCCTATGGCTACACCTTC.

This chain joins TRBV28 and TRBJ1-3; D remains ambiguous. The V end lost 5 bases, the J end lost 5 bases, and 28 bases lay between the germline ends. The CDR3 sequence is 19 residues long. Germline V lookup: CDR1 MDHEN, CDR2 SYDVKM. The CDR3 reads CASSMSPYRGSFRRNTIYF. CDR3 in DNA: TGTGCCAGCAGTATGTCCCCCTATCGCGGAAGCTTCCGAAGAAACACCATATATTTT.

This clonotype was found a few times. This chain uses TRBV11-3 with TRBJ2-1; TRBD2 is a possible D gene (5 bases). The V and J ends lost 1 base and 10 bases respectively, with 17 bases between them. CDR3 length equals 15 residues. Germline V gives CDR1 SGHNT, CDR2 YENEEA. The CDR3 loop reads CASSLAGLSGLEQFF. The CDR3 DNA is TGTGCCAGCAGCTTAGCCGGACTTTCGGGTCTAGAGCAGTTCTTC.

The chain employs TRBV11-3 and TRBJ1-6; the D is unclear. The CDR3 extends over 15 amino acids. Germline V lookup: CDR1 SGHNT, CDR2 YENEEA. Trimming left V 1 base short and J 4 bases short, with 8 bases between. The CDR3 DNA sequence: TGTGCCAGCAGCTTAGTTTCGGATTATAATTCACCCCTCCACTTT. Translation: CASSLVSDYNSPLHF.

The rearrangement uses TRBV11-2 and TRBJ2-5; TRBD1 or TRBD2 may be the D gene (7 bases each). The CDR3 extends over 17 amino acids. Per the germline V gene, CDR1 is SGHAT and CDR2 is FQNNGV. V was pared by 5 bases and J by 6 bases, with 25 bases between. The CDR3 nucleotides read TGTGCCAGCAGCCCAGGGAGGGACGACAGGGTCGTAAAGACCCAGTACTTC. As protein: CASSPGRDDRVVKTQYF.

The CDR3: CSSVSLAGTYNEQFF. Here the CDR3 DNA reads TGCAGCAGTGTCTCGCTAGCGGGTACCTACAATGAGCAGTTCTTC. The chain links TRBV20-1 to TRBJ2-1; 8 bases line up with TRBD2. The CDR3 covers 15 residues. Germline loops: CDR1 DFQATT, CDR2 SNEGSKA (reference sequence).

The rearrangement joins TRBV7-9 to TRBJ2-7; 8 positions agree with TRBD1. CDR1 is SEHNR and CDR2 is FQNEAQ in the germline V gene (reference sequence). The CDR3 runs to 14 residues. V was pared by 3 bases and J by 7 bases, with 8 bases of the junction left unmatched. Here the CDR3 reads CASSFGTGLEEQYF. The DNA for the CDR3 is TGTGCCAGCAGCTTTGGGACAGGTCTGGAGGAGCAGTACTTC.

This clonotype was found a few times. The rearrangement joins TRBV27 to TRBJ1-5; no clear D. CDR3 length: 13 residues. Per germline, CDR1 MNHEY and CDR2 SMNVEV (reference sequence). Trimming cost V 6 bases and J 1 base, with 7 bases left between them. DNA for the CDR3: TGTGCCAGCAGGGGTCCAAGCAATCAGCCCCAGCATTTT. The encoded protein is CASRGPSNQPQHF.

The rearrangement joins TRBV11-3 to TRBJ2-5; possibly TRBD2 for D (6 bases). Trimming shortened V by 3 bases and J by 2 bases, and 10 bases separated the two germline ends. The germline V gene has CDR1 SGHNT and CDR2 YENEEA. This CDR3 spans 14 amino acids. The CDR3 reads CASSFRDLQETQYF. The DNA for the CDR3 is TGTGCCAGCAGCTTCAGGGACTTGCAAGAGACCCAGTACTTC.

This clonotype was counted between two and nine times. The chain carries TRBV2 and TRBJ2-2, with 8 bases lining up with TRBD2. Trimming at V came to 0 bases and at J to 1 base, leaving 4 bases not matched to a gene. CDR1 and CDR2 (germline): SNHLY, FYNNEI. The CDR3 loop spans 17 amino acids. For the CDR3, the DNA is TGTGCCAGCAGTGAAGCGCGTCTAGCGGGGAACACCGGGGAGCTGTTTTTT. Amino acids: CASSEARLAGNTGELFF.

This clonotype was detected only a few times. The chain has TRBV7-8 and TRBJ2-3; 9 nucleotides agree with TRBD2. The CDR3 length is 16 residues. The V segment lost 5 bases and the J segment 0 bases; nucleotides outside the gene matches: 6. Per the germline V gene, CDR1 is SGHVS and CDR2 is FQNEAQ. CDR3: CASSTRGRASTDTQYF. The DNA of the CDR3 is TGTGCCAGCAGCACCCGCGGGAGGGCTAGCACAGATACGCAGTATTTT.

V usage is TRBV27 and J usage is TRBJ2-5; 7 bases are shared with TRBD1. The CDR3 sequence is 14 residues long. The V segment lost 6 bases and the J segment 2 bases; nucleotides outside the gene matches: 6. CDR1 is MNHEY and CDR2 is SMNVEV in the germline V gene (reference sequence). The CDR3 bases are TGTGCCAGCAGCCACGGGACAGCGCAAGAGACCCAGTACTTC. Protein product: CASSHGTAQETQYF.

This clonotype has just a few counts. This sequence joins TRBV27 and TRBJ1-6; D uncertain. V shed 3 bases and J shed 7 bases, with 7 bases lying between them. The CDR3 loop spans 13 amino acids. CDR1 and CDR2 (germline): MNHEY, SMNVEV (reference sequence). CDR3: CASSFRPNSPLHF. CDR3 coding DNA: TGTGCCAGCAGTTTCCGGCCCAATTCACCCCTCCACTTT.

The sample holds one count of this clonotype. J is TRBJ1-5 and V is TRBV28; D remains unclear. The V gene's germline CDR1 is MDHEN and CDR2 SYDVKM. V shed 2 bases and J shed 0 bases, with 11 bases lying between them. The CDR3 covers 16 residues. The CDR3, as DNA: TGTGCCAGCAGTTTACGGCGGCCTTATAGCAATCAGCCCCAGCATTTT. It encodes CASSLRRPYSNQPQHF.

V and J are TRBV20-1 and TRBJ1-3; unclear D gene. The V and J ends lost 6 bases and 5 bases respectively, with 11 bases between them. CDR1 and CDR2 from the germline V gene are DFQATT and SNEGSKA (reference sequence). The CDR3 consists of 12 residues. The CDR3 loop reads CSASPSRNTIYF. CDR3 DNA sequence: TGCAGTGCCTCCCCGTCCCGAAACACCATATATTTT.

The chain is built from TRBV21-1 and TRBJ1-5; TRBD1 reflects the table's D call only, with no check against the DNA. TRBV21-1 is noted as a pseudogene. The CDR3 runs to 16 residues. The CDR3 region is CASSKPGKRRDQPQHF. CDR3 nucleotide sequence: TGTGCCAGCAGCAAACCGGGGAAGCGGCGGGATCAGCCCCAGCATTTT.

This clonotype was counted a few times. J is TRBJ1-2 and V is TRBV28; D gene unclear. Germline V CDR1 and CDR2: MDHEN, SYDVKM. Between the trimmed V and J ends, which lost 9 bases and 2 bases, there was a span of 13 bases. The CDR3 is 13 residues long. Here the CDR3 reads CASFSLSNYGYTF. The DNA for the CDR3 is TGTGCCAGTTTCTCCTTGTCGAACTATGGCTACACCTTC.

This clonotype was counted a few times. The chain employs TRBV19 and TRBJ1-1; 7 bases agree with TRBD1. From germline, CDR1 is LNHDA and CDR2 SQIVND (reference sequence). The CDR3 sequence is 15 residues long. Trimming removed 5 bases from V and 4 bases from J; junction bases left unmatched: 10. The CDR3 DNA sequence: TGTGCCAGTAGTGGCAACAGGGGTCTCAGCACTGAAGCTTTCTTT. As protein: CASSGNRGLSTEAFF.

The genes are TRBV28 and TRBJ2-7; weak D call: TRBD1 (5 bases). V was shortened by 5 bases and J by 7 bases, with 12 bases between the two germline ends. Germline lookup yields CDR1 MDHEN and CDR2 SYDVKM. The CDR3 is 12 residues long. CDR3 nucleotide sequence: TGTGCCAGCAGTATCAGGGTCCGGGAGCAGTACTTC. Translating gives CASSIRVREQYF.

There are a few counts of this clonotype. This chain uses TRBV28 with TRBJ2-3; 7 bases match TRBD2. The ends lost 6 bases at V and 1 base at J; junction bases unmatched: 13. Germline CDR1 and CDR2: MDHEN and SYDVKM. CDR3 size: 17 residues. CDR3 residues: CASRSGTKGIGTDTQYF. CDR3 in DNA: TGTGCCAGCAGGTCCGGGACTAAAGGAATTGGCACAGATACGCAGTATTTT.

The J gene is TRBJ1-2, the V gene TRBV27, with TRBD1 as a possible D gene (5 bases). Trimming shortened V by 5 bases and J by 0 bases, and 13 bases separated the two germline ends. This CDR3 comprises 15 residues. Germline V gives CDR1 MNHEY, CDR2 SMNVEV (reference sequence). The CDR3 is CASSPGTSANYGYTF. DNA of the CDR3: TGTGCCAGCAGTCCCGGGACTTCAGCTAACTATGGCTACACCTTC.